A single sample is the source of the 13 T cell receptor beta chains below, sequenced in a study of chemoradiotherapy in HPV16-positive cancers. Clones were read by immunoSEQ multiplex PCR, and TCRdb kept only the in-frame ones, dropping some. The sample comprises tens of thousands of clones, roughly 77% of which are singletons, and 3% to 4% rests with the top ten. The sample consisted of blood, taken from a patient who underwent chemoradiotherapy. These receptors all come from a human donor with HPV-associated anogenital cancer.

This chain links TRBV4-1 with TRBJ2-7, with 8 nucleotides matching TRBD2. The germline V gene encodes CDR1 MGHRA and CDR2 YSYEKL. J was trimmed by 2 bases and V by 1 base; bases with no gene match: 16. The CDR3 has 19 residues. The CDR3 is CASSQAVGGGGTLTYEQYF. The DNA of the CDR3 is TGCGCCAGCAGCCAAGCTGTGGGAGGCGGGGGGACCCTCACCTACGAGCAGTACTTC.

The genes are TRBV15 and TRBJ2-7; 9 nucleotides line up with TRBD1. Per germline, CDR1 LNHNV and CDR2 YYDKDF (reference sequence). CDR3 length: 18 residues. V was pared by 3 bases and J by 0 bases, with 12 bases of the junction left unmatched. CDR3 in DNA: TGTGCCACCAGCAGCCCGGCCGGGACAGGGTACCCCTCCTACGAGCAGTACTTC. Translated: CATSSPAGTGYPSYEQYF.

This clone occurred a few times. The chain recombines TRBV7-6 with TRBJ2-1, with TRBD2 identical over 10 bases. CDR1 and CDR2 (germline): SGHVS, FNYEAQ. After removal of 2 bases from V and 3 bases from J, the junction contained 4 bases not matched to a gene. This CDR3 has 16 amino acids. In DNA form, the CDR3 reads TGTGCCAGCAGCTTAAAACTAGCGGGGAGCTACAATGAGCAGTTCTTC. It is translated as CASSLKLAGSYNEQFF.

This clone has just a few counts. The chain employs TRBV10-1 and TRBJ2-3; maybe TRBD2 (7 bases). CDR3 length: 17 residues. Germline V gene data show CDR1 as WNHNN and CDR2 as SYGVQD (reference sequence). V lost 4 bases and J lost 3, with 20 bases in between. The CDR3 DNA reads as TGCGCCAGCAGTGGAAATGGGGGGGGCGTTACGACAGATACGCAGTATTTT. It translates to CASSGNGGGVTTDTQYF.

The rearrangement links TRBV5-6 to TRBJ1-1; 7 positions agree with TRBD1. The CDR3 loop spans 18 amino acids. The V and J ends lost 3 bases and 0 bases, in that order; junction bases with no gene match: 14. CDR1 and CDR2 from the germline V gene are SGHDT and YYEEEE. CDR3 protein: CASSYLRTGTYLNTEAFF. The CDR3, as DNA: TGTGCCAGCAGCTACCTGAGGACAGGAACTTATCTGAACACTGAAGCTTTCTTT.

The chain recombines TRBV11-1 with TRBJ1-1; D ambiguous. The CDR3 is 13 amino acids. The germline gives CDR1 SGHAT, CDR2 FQDESV (reference sequence). V was pared by 2 bases and J by 1 base, with 5 bases between. CDR3: CASSLWENTEAFF. The CDR3 region has the DNA TGTGCCAGCAGCTTATGGGAGAACACTGAAGCTTTCTTT.

CDR3 protein: CASSSQQGQPNYGYTF. DNA of the CDR3: TGTGCCAGCAGCTCCCAGCAGGGCCAACCTAACTATGGCTACACCTTC. The chain couples TRBV5-4 to TRBJ1-2; tentative D call: TRBD1 (5 bases). Trimming removed 3 bases from V and 0 bases from J, with 15 bases in between. Germline V gene data show CDR1 as SGHNT and CDR2 as YYREEE (reference sequence). CDR3 length: 16 residues.

The rearrangement links TRBV6-1 to TRBJ1-4; no clear D gene. Trimming pared 6 bases from V and 0 bases from J, leaving 8 bases between. Germline assignment: CDR1 MNHNS and CDR2 SASEGT. CDR3 length equals 14 residues. The CDR3 spells CASRENPTNEKLFF. The CDR3 region has the DNA TGTGCCAGCAGGGAAAATCCAACTAATGAAAAACTGTTTTTT.

J is TRBJ2-5 and V is TRBV19; 8 bases are shared with TRBD2. The CDR3 length is 12 residues. J gave up 7 bases and V 6 bases, and 4 bases lay outside the gene matches. Germline loops: CDR1 LNHDA, CDR2 SQIVND (reference sequence). The CDR3 region is CASRGLVGTQYF. The CDR3 DNA reads as TGTGCCAGTAGGGGACTAGTGGGGACCCAGTACTTC. The full variable domain, its missing parts supplied by reference TRBV19 and TRBJ2-5, is DGGITQSPKYLFRKEGQNVTLSCEQNLNHDAMYWYRQDPGQGLRLIYYSQIVNDFQKGDIAEGYSVSREKKESFPLTVTSAQKNPTAFYLCASRGLVGTQYFGPGTRLLVL.

The chain uses TRBV7-8 and TRBJ1-1; D not certain. Germline V CDR1 and CDR2: SGHVS, FQNEAQ. This CDR3 spans 11 amino acids. Trimming stripped 8 bases from V and 8 bases from J, with 12 bases between. CDR3 in amino acids: CASSPGPEAFF. CDR3 nucleotides: TGTGCCAGCTCCCCGGGCCCAGAAGCTTTCTTT.

The chain employs TRBV5-4 and TRBJ1-2; D gene unclear. Germline CDR1 reads SGHNT; CDR2 reads YYREEE (reference sequence). Trimming left V 4 bases short and J 2 bases short, with 9 bases between. CDR3 length: 13 residues. As DNA, the CDR3 is TGTGCCAGCAGCCGGCAGGAAAACTATGGCTACACCTTC. This codes for CASSRQENYGYTF. Full variable domain (missing parts from reference TRBV5-4 and TRBJ1-2): ETGVTQSPTHLIKTRGQQVTLRCSSQSGHNTVSWYQQALGQGPQFIFQYYREEENGRGNFPPRFSGLQFPNYSSELNVNALELDDSALYLCASSRQENYGYTFGSGTRLTVV.

The chain joins TRBV2 to TRBJ1-1, with TRBD1 as a possible D gene (5 bases). Deletions cut 6 bases from V and 0 bases from J, with 14 bases between. Germline CDR1 is SNHLY and CDR2 is FYNNEI. The CDR3 runs to 15 residues. CDR3 in DNA: TGTGCCAGCAGCCATAGACAGACCATGAACACTGAAGCTTTCTTT. Translation gives CASSHRQTMNTEAFF.

The chain recombines TRBV18 with TRBJ1-6; unclear D gene. The CDR3 runs 15 residues. Between the trimmed V and J ends, which lost 3 bases and 8 bases, there was a span of 14 bases. Germline V gene data show CDR1 as KGHSH and CDR2 as LQKENI. The CDR3 sequence is CASSPYGVPDSPLHF. The CDR3 DNA reads as TGTGCCAGCTCACCGTATGGTGTTCCGGATTCACCCCTCCACTTT.